A selection of T cell receptor beta chains follows, all from one sample in a study of cytomegalovirus exposure and HLA in healthy donors. Repertoires were generated with immunoSEQ multiplex PCR, while TCRdb's copy carries only in-frame clones and drops some. The table shows fewer than 200,000 clones, with 70% to 80% occurring only once. The sample comprised PBMCs. The receptors here all came from a man aged 30 to 45 in good health and CMV-seronegative. The conserved cysteine and the conserved F or W are not part of the CDR3 here. Each record gives: CDR3 protein, clone size, J gene, V gene. A clone size is listed for some rows: how often the clone was seen (once, few, many), or a class if it is expanded.

CDR3aa: ASSSQGLRETQY
abundance: NA
j_gene: TRBJ2-5
v_gene: TRBV2

CDR3aa: AWRDRATYNEQF
abundance: NA
j_gene: TRBJ2-1
v_gene: TRBV30

CDR3aa: ASSPDRGIVAF
abundance: NA
j_gene: TRBJ1-1
v_gene: TRBV2

CDR3aa: ASSEAWGSGQPQH
abundance: NA
j_gene: TRBJ1-5
v_gene: TRBV6-1

CDR3aa: ASSRKFDSSYEQY
abundance: NA
j_gene: TRBJ2-7
v_gene: TRBV6-5

CDR3aa: ASRKLSETQY
abundance: NA
j_gene: TRBJ2-5
v_gene: TRBV7-7

CDR3aa: ASSLVGRGVFTEAF
abundance: NA
j_gene: TRBJ1-1
v_gene: TRBV11-2

CDR3aa: ASGTNYGYT
abundance: NA
j_gene: TRBJ1-2
v_gene: TRBV28

CDR3aa: ASWRDSGQNTGELF
abundance: NA
j_gene: TRBJ2-2
v_gene: TRBV5-6

CDR3aa: ASSAGGVSVVY
abundance: NA
j_gene: TRBJ2-3
v_gene: TRBV5-1

CDR3aa: ASSDNRGPNTGELF
abundance: NA
j_gene: TRBJ2-2
v_gene: TRBV6-1

CDR3aa: ASSSTRGTVSYEQY
abundance: NA
j_gene: TRBJ2-7
v_gene: TRBV28

CDR3aa: ASSLALLAGTDTQY
abundance: NA
j_gene: TRBJ2-3
v_gene: TRBV7-2

CDR3aa: ASSLFGGNYGYT
abundance: NA
j_gene: TRBJ1-2
v_gene: TRBV28

CDR3aa: ASQGGGQGAGETQY
abundance: NA
j_gene: TRBJ2-5
v_gene: TRBV5-1

CDR3aa: ASSFEQGVYEQY
abundance: NA
j_gene: TRBJ2-7
v_gene: TRBV13

CDR3aa: ASSLDGKGTDTQY
abundance: NA
j_gene: TRBJ2-3
v_gene: TRBV11-2

CDR3aa: SVAGSTDSSSSGANVLT
abundance: once
j_gene: TRBJ2-6
v_gene: TRBV29-1

CDR3aa: ASSLRGGRNTGELF
abundance: NA
j_gene: TRBJ2-2
v_gene: TRBV7-3

CDR3aa: ASSPYNSAAAYEQY
abundance: NA
j_gene: TRBJ2-7
v_gene: TRBV4-3

CDR3aa: ASSQDGQGVEKLF
abundance: few
j_gene: TRBJ1-4
v_gene: TRBV4-1

CDR3aa: ASSDPGEQF
abundance: NA
j_gene: TRBJ2-1
v_gene: TRBV6-1

CDR3aa: ASGLGGEGSEAF
abundance: NA
j_gene: TRBJ1-1
v_gene: TRBV12-5

CDR3aa: ASRGGSNQPQH
abundance: NA
j_gene: TRBJ1-5
v_gene: TRBV6-5